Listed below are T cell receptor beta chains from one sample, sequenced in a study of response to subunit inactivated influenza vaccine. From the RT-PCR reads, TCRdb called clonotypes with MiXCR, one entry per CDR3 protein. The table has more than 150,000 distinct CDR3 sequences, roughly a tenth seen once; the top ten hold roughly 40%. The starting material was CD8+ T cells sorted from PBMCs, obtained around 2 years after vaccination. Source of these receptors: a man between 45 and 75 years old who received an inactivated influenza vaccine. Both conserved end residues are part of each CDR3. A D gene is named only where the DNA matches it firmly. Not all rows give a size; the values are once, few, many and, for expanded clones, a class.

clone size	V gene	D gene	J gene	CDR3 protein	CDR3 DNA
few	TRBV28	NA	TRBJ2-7	CASSFLDTSYEQYF	TGTGCCAGCAGTTTCTTGGACACCTCCTACGAGCAGTACTTC
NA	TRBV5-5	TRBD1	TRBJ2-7	CASSLQGFEQYF	TGTGCCAGCAGCTTACAGGGGTTCGAGCAGTACTTC
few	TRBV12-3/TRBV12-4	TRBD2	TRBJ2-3	CASSLLAGGTTDTQYF	TGTGCCAGCAGTTTGTTAGCGGGGGGTACTACAGATACGCAGTATTTT
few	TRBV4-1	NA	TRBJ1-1	CASSQNLGAEAFF	TGCGCCAGCAGCCAGAACCTGGGGGCTGAAGCTTTCTTT
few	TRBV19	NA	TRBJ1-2	CASSINSNNYGYTF	TGTGCCAGTAGTATTAACAGTAATAACTATGGCTACACCTTC
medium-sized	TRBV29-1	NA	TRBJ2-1	CSVVRGQPNEQFF	TGCAGCGTTGTAAGGGGTCAGCCCAATGAGCAGTTCTTC
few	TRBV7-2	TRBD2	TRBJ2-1	CASSGGGEKRF	TGTGCCAGCAGCGGCGGGGGGGAGAAGAGGTTC
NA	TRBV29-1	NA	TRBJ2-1	CSVERASWYQQFF	TGCAGCGTTGAGCGGGCCTCTTGGTATCAGCAGTTCTTC
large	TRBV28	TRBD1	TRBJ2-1	CASQAGTGAENEQFF	TGTGCCAGCCAGGCCGGGACAGGGGCCGAGAATGAGCAGTTCTTC
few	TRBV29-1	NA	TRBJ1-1	CSVEKLPGHPNTEAFF	TGCAGCGTTGAAAAACTACCGGGACACCCGAACACTGAAGCTTTCTTT
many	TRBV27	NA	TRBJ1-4	CASSPQWSPNEKLFF	TGTGCCAGCAGTCCCCAATGGAGCCCTAATGAAAAACTGTTTTTT
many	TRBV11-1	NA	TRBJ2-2	CASSLARSGEFTGELFF	TGTGCCAGCAGCTTAGCGCGATCAGGGGAGTTCACCGGGGAGCTGTTTTTT
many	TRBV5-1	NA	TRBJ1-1	CASNHPGENTEAFF	TGCGCCAGCAACCATCCTGGGGAGAACACTGAAGCTTTCTTT
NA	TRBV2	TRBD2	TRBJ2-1	CASRMGGTQFF	TGTGCCAGCAGGATGGGAGGGACGCAGTTCTTC
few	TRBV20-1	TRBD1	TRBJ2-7	CSAIEVGQVYSYEQYF	TGCAGTGCTATAGAAGTGGGACAGGTTTACTCCTACGAGCAGTACTTC
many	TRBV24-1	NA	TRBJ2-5	CATSDLRGETQYF	TGTGCCACCAGTGATTTAAGAGGGGAGACCCAGTACTTC
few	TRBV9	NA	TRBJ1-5	CASSVVAGPPRAQHF	TGTGCCAGCAGCGTAGTTGCAGGGCCCCCGCGAGCCCAGCATTTT
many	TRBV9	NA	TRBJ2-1	CASSSGSSSYNEQFF	TGTGCCAGCAGCTCGGGTTCGAGCTCCTACAATGAGCAGTTCTTC
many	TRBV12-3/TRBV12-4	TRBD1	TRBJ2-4	CASSTTGAFAKNIQYF	TGTGCCAGCAGTACGACAGGGGCCTTCGCCAAAAACATTCAGTACTTC
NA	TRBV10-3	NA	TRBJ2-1	CAISDGSYNEQFF	TGTGCCATCAGTGACGGCTCCTACAATGAGCAGTTCTTC
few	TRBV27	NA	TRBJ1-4	CASSSLIGLANEKLFF	TGTGCCAGCAGTTCCCTTATAGGTTTGGCTAATGAAAAACTGTTTTTT
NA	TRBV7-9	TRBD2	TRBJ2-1	CASSPPAGTSGRFEQFF	TGTGCCAGCAGTCCTCCCGCCGGGACTAGCGGGAGGTTTGAGCAGTTCTTC
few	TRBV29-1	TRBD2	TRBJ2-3	CSVELVLAGAGDTQYF	TGCAGCGTTGAACTCGTGCTAGCGGGGGCGGGAGATACGCAGTATTTT
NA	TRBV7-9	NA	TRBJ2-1	CASRPLQGGSYNEQFF	TGTGCCAGCAGACCCCTTCAGGGGGGGTCCTACAATGAGCAGTTCTTC
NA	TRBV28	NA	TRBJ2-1	CASSLFFNEQFF	TGTGCCAGCAGTTTATTCTTTAATGAGCAGTTCTTC
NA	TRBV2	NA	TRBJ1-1	CASNLKTAYSEAFF	TGTGCCAGCAATCTTAAGACAGCCTATAGTGAAGCTTTCTTT
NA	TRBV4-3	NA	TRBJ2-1	CASSQLLGEGVNEQFF	TGCGCCAGCAGCCAGTTATTGGGGGAGGGGGTAAATGAGCAGTTCTTC
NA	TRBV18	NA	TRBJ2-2	CASPRGTGELFF	TGTGCCAGCCCGCGAGGAACCGGGGAGCTGTTTTTT
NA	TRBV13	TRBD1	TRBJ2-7	CASSLEGAFEQYF	TGTGCCAGCAGCTTAGAGGGGGCTTTCGAGCAGTACTTC
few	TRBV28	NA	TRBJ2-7	CASSLPRYGTYEQYF	TGTGCCAGCAGTCTCCCTCGGTACGGTACCTACGAGCAGTACTTC
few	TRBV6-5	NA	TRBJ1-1	CASSYSRLNTEAFF	TGTGCCAGCAGTTACTCCAGGCTGAACACTGAAGCTTTCTTT
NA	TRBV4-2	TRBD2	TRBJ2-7	CASSRPSGPTTYEQYF	TGTGCCAGCAGCCGACCTAGCGGCCCTACGACCTACGAGCAGTACTTC
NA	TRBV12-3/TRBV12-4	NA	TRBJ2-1	CASSSPGLRGSNEQFF	TGTGCCAGCAGTTCTCCCGGGCTCCGTGGTAGTAATGAGCAGTTCTTC
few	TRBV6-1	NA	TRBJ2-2	CASSEVEGIDTGELFF	TGTGCCAGCAGTGAAGTAGAAGGTATTGACACCGGGGAGCTGTTTTTT
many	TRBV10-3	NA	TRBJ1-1	CAISEGAGDMNTEAFF	TGTGCCATCAGTGAGGGCGCAGGGGACATGAACACTGAAGCTTTCTTT
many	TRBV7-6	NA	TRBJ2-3	CASSSLKTDTQYF	TGTGCCAGCAGCTCACTTAAAACAGATACGCAGTATTTT
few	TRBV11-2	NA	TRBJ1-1	CASSPYAGILNTEAFF	TGTGCCAGCAGCCCCTACGCGGGGATTCTGAACACTGAAGCTTTCTTT
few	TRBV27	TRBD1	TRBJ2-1	CASSLVGTGHNEQFF	TGTGCCAGCAGTTTAGTCGGGACAGGACACAATGAGCAGTTCTTC
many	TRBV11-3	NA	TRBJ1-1	CASSWDWNTEAFF	TGTGCCAGCAGCTGGGACTGGAACACTGAAGCTTTCTTT
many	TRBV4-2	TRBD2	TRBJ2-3	CASSQVPSGGRDTQYF	TGTGCCAGCAGCCAAGTCCCTAGCGGGGGACGAGATACGCAGTATTTT
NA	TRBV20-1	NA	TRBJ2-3	CSARQGTDTQYF	TGCAGTGCTAGACAGGGCACAGATACGCAGTATTTT
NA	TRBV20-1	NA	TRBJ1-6	CSARNGLIQSLHF	TGCAGTGCTAGGAACGGGTTAATTCAATCCCTCCACTTT